This record concerns one TCR beta chain sequence. The target antigen is unknown. This sample is part of a study of vaccination and CD4 T cells after COVID-19. For the study at large: The study enrolled six male and four female convalescents, two of whom were Hispanic.

Stated treatment: approximately nine-day PBMC culture with coronavirus spike peptide pools or control peptides (ViraFEST assay). The Oncomine TCR Beta short-read assay sequenced DNA from cultured CD4+ T cells. TCRdb re-derived calls from the PCR reads in MiXCR, one entry per CDR3 protein. The sample records some 13,000 distinct CDR3 sequences, around 40% being singletons. Germline V CDR1 and CDR2: MNHNS, SASEGT. V lost 3 bases to trimming and J lost 0 bases, with 5 bases between them. The CDR3 runs 13 residues. The clonotype was recovered from a human donor who had recovered from COVID-19. The sequencing used CD4+ T cells from blood, cultured in vitro, collected before SARS-CoV-2 vaccination. This chain connects TRBV6-1 to TRBJ1-1; no clear D gene. The CDR3 reads CASSDTLNTEAFF. The CDR3 region has the DNA TGTGCCAGCAGTGACACATTGAACACTGAAGCTTTCTTT.